This T cell receptor beta chain was retrieved from a study of T cell responses to AZD1222 COVID-19 vaccine. Sequenced by immunoSEQ multiplex PCR; TCRdb stores in-frame clones only, minus some. Of 90,000 to 120,000 clones detected, roughly 90% appear once; the ten largest clones hold 1% to 1.5%. Per germline, CDR1 KGHDR and CDR2 SFDVKD. This CDR3 has 15 amino acids. V lost 9 bases and J lost 3, with 19 bases in between. Sequenced material: peripheral blood, taken on day 0 of AZD1222 vaccination. This clonotype was obtained from an adult in good health. The V gene is TRBV24-1, the J gene TRBJ1-1; D not resolved. Written as DNA, the CDR3 is TGTGCCACCCGGACCTCGGATCTCATGGACACTGAAGCTTTCTTT. Protein product: CATRTSDLMDTEAFF.